The rows below give T cell receptor beta chains drawn from one sample of a study of T cells in Graves' hyperthyroidism and ophthalmopathy. TCRdb reprocessed the multiplex PCR reads with MiXCR, giving one entry per CDR3 protein. The table has approximately 640,000 distinct CDR3 sequences, 15% to 20% seen once. Sequencing was done on a sample of blood. All receptors come from a woman between 25 and 40 years old with Graves' hyperthyroidism. Each CDR3 is given with its conserved first and last residue. The D gene is left open where the match is weak. Clone size is not always given. Where it is, it says once, few, many or a class for expanded clones.

>TRBJ2-7|few|TRBV20-1|NA
TGCAGTGCTAGAGTGGGGGCCTCCAGTCGAGAGCAGTACTTC
CSARVGASSREQYF
>TRBJ2-3|few|TRBV20-1|NA
TGCAGTGCTAAAGGGGAAGGTCGGCGGGTTACTAGCACAGATACGCAGTATTTT
CSAKGEGRRVTSTDTQYF
>TRBJ1-4|NA|TRBV20-1|NA
TGCAGTGCTAGAGAGAACCGAGCGGGGTGGGAAGTTTATGAAAAACTGTTTTTT
CSARENRAGWEVYEKLFF
>TRBJ2-7|NA|TRBV28|NA
TGTGCCAGCAGTCCACCGGGACCGACGAGGGAGCAGTACTTC
CASSPPGPTREQYF
>TRBJ2-3|many|TRBV2|TRBD2
TGTGCCAGCAGTCCGGTGGGAGCGGGGCGCACAGATACGCAGTATTTT
CASSPVGAGRTDTQYF
>TRBJ1-2|many|TRBV6-5|NA
TGTGCCAGCAGTTACTCGGACGGGCGCTATGGCTACACCTTC
CASSYSDGRYGYTF
>TRBJ1-2|many|TRBV28|NA
TGTGCCAGCAGTTTAGGGCAGTATGGCTACACCTTC
CASSLGQYGYTF
>TRBJ2-7|few|TRBV5-5|TRBD1
TGTGCCAGCAGCTTCTGGACAGGATTCTACGAGCAGTACTTC
CASSFWTGFYEQYF
>TRBJ2-1|many|TRBV28|TRBD2
TGTGCCAGCAGTTTGCTAGCGGGAGGGCGTGAGCAGTTCTTC
CASSLLAGGREQFF
>TRBJ2-1|few|TRBV19|NA
TGTGCCAGTAGTATCTATCACAATGAGCAGTTCTTC
CASSIYHNEQFF
>TRBJ2-5|many|TRBV6-2/TRBV6-3|NA
TGTGCCAGTCGGCAAGGATGGGCGCGTCGTGAGTTAGCCCAGTACTTC
CASRQGWARRELAQYF
>TRBJ1-1|NA|TRBV9|NA
TGTGCCAGCAGCGTAGGGCCCGGGGCCCACACTGAAGCTTTCTTT
CASSVGPGAHTEAFF
>TRBJ2-7|many|TRBV20-1|TRBD2
TGCAGTGCCAGACTAGCGGGAGGGCCGGGCGAGCAGTACTTC
CSARLAGGPGEQYF
>TRBJ2-7|NA|TRBV4-2|TRBD2
TGTGCCAGCAGCCAAGAAACGGGAGGCTCCTACGAGCAGTACTTC
CASSQETGGSYEQYF
>TRBJ2-7|NA|TRBV4-2|NA
TGTGCCAGCAGCCAAGGGGGCCAGTCCTCCTACGAGCAGTACTTC
CASSQGGQSSYEQYF
>TRBJ2-2|NA|TRBV9|NA
TGTGCCAGCAGCGTAGCAGGACCGAGGGGTAAAGGCGGGGAGCTGTTTTTT
CASSVAGPRGKGGELFF
>TRBJ2-5|many|TRBV2|NA
TGTGCCAGCAGGGAGAGAGGGCCAGAGACCCAGTACTTC
CASRERGPETQYF
>TRBJ1-2|many|TRBV28|NA
TGTGCCTTAAGTCCCCCCGGGCCTTATGGCTACACCTTC
CALSPPGPYGYTF
>TRBJ2-2|many|TRBV3-1|TRBD1
TGTGCCAGCAGCCAAAGGTCCAGGGGGACCGGGGAGCTGTTTTTT
CASSQRSRGTGELFF
>TRBJ2-5|NA|TRBV24-1|NA
TGTGCCACCAGTGATTCCCTCGGTCCGACCCAGTACTTC
CATSDSLGPTQYF
>TRBJ1-2|NA|TRBV4-2|TRBD1
TGTGCCAGCAGCCAAGAGGGGGGACAGCTCAACTATGGCTACACCTTC
CASSQEGGQLNYGYTF
>TRBJ2-1|few|TRBV5-5|TRBD2
TGTGCCAGCAGCTTAACCCCTAGCGGGTTGAATGAGCAGTTCTTC
CASSLTPSGLNEQFF
>TRBJ1-5|NA|TRBV5-6|TRBD1
TGTGCCAGCAGCCACAGGGGAGTACAGCCCCAGCATTTT
CASSHRGVQPQHF
>TRBJ2-1|NA|TRBV7-9|NA
TGTGCCAGCAGCTTACAGGGTACGGACAATGAGCAGTTCTTC
CASSLQGTDNEQFF
>TRBJ1-6|NA|TRBV28|TRBD1
TGTGCCAGCAGTTCCCCCGACCCCATCAGGGGGGCGAGATCCCTCCACTTT
CASSSPDPIRGARSLHF